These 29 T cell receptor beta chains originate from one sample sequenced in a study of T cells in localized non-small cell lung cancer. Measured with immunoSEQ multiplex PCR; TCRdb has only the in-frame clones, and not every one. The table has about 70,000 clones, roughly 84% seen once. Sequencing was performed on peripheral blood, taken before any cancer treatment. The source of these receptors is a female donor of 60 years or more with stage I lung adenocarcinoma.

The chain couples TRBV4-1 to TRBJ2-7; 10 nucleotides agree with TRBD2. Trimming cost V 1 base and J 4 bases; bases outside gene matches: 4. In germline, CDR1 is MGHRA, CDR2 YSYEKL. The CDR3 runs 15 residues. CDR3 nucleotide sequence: TGCGCCAGCAGCCAAGGTCCTAGCGGGGGATACGAGCAGTACTTC. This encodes CASSQGPSGGYEQYF.

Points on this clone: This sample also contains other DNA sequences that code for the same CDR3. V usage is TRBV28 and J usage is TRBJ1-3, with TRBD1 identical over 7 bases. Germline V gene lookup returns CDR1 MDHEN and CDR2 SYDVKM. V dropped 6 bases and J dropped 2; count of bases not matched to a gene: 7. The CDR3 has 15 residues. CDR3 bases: TGTGCCAGCAGATCCGACAGGGTACCTGGAAACACCATATATTTT. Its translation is CASRSDRVPGNTIYF.

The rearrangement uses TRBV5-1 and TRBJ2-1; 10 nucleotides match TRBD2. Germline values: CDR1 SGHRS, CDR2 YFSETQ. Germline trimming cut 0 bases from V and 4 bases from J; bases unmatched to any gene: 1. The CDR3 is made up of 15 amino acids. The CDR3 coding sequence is TGCGCCAGCAGCTTGGATAGCGGGGGGTACAATGAGCAGTTCTTC. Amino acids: CASSLDSGGYNEQFF. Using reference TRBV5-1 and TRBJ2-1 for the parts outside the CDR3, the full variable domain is KAGVTQTPRYLIKTRGQQVTLSCSPISGHRSVSWYQQTPGQGLQFLFEYFSETQRNKGNFPGRFSGRQFSNSRSEMNVSTLELGDSALYLCASSLDSGGYNEQFFGPGTRLTVL.

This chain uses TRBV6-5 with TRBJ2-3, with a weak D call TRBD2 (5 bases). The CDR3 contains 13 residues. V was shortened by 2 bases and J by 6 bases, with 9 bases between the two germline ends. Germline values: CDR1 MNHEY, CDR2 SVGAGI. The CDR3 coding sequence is TGTGCCAGCAGTTACCGGCCGGGGGATACGCAGTATTTT. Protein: CASSYRPGDTQYF.

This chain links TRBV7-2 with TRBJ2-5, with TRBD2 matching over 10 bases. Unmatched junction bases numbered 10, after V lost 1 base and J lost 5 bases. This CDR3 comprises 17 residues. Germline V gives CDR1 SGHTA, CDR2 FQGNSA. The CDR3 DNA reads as TGTGCCAGCAGCTTAGAACAGAGCGGGAGGGCTGGGGAGACCCAGTACTTC. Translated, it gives CASSLEQSGRAGETQYF. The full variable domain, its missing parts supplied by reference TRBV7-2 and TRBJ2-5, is GAGVSQSPSNKVTEKGKDVELRCDPISGHTALYWYRQSLGQGLEFLIYFQGNSAPDKSGLPSDRFSAERTGGSVSTLTIQRTQQEDSAVYLCASSLEQSGRAGETQYFGPGTRLLVL.

The CDR3 DNA follows: TGTGCCAGCAGCCCAAAGGCTGGCACCGGGGAGCTGTTTTTT. Translation: CASSPKAGTGELFF. V and J are TRBV7-9 and TRBJ2-2; D is uncertain. Germline values: CDR1 SEHNR, CDR2 FQNEAQ (reference sequence). V was cut by 5 bases and J by 4 bases, with 11 bases left in between. CDR3 length: 14 amino acids.

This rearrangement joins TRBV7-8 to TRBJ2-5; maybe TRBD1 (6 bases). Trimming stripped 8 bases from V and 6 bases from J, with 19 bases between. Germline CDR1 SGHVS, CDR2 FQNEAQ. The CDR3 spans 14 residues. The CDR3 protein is CASLLGGGLKTQYF. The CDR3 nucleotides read TGTGCCAGCCTACTTGGGGGCGGCCTCAAGACCCAGTACTTC.

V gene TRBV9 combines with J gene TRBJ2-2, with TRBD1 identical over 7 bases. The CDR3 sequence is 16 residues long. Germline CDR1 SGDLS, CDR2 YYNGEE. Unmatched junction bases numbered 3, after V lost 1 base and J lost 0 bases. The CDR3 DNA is TGTGCCAGCAGCGTAAATGGACAGGCGAACACCGGGGAGCTGTTTTTT. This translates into CASSVNGQANTGELFF. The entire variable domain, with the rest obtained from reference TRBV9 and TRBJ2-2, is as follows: DSGVTQTPKHLITATGQRVTLRCSPRSGDLSVYWYQQSLDQGLQFLIQYYNGEERAKGNILERFSAQQFPDLHSELNLSSLELGDSALYFCASSVNGQANTGELFFGEGSRLTVL.

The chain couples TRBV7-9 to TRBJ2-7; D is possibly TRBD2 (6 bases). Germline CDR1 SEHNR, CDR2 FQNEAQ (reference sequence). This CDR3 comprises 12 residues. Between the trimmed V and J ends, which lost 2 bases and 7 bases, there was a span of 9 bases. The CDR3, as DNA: TGTGCCAGCAGCTTACCCGGAGGGGAGCAGTACTTC. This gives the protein CASSLPGGEQYF.

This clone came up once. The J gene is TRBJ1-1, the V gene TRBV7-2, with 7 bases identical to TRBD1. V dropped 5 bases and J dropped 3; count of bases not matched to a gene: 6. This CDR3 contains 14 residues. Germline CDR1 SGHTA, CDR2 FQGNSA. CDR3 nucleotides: TGTGCCAGCAGCCGCGACAGGGTAGACACTGAAGCTTTCTTT. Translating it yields CASSRDRVDTEAFF.

This chain's CDR3 is CASSPLPTYLQGGYTF. CDR3 DNA sequence: TGTGCCAGCAGCCCACTCCCGACGTACCTTCAGGGGGGCTACACCTTC. V is TRBV27 and J is TRBJ1-2; TRBD1 might be the D (6 bases). Looked up from germline, CDR1 is MNHEY and CDR2 is SMNVEV (reference sequence). Trimming left V 6 bases short and J 8 bases short, with 25 bases between. The CDR3 runs to 16 residues.

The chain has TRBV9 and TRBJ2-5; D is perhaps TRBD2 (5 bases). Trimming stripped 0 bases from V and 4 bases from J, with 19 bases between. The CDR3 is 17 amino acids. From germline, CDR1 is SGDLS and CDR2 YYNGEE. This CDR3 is CASSVVGSGSLRETQYF. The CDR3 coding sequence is TGTGCCAGCAGCGTAGTGGGATCGGGGTCGTTAAGAGAGACCCAGTACTTC.

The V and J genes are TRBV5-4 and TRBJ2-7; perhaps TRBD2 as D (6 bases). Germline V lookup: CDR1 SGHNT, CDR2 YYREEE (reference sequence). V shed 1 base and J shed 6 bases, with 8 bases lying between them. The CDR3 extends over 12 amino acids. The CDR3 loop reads CASSLPGAEQYF. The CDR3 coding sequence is TGTGCCAGCAGCTTGCCGGGAGCCGAGCAGTACTTC.

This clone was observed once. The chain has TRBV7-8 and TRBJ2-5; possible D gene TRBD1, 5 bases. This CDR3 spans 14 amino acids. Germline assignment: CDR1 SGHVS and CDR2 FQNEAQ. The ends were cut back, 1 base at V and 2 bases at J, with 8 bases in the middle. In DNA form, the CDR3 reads TGTGCCAGCAGCTTAGATGCAGGGCAAGAGACCCAGTACTTC. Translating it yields CASSLDAGQETQYF.

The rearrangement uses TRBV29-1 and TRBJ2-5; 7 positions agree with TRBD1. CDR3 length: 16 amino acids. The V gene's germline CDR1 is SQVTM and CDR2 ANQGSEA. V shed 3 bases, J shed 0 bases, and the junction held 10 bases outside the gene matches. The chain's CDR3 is CSVDQAGTANQETQYF. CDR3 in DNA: TGCAGCGTTGACCAAGCCGGGACAGCGAACCAAGAGACCCAGTACTTC.

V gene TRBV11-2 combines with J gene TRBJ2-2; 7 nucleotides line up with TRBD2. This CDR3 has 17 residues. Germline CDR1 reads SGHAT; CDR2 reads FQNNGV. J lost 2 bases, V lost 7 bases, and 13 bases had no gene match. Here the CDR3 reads CASNPLGSGTNTGELFF. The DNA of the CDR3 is TGTGCCAGCAACCCGTTGGGCAGCGGGACCAACACCGGGGAGCTGTTTTTT.

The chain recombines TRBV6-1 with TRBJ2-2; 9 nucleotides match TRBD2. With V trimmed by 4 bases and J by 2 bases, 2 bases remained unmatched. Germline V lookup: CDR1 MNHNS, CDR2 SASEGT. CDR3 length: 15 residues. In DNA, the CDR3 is TGTGCCAGCAGTGGAGCGGGAGGAAACACCGGGGAGCTGTTTTTT. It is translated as CASSGAGGNTGELFF.

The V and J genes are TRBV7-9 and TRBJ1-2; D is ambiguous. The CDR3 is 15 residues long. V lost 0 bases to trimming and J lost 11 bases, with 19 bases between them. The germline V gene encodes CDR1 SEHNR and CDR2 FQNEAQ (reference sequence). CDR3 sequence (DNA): TGTGCCAGCAGCTTAGCTCTGGGAGAGGTCTTAAGGTACACCTTC. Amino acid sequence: CASSLALGEVLRYTF.

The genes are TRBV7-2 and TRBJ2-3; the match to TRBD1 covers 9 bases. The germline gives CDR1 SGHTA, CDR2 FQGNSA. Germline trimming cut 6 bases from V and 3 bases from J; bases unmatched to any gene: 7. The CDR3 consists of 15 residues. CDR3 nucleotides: TGTGCCAGCAGAAGACAGGGGGTCGGTACAGATACGCAGTATTTT. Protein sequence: CASRRQGVGTDTQYF.

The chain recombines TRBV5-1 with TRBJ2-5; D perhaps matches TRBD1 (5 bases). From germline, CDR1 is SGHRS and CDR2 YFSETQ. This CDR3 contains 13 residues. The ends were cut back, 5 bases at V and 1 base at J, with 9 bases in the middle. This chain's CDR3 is CASSDSFQETQYF. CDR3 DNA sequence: TGCGCCAGCAGTGACAGTTTCCAAGAGACCCAGTACTTC.

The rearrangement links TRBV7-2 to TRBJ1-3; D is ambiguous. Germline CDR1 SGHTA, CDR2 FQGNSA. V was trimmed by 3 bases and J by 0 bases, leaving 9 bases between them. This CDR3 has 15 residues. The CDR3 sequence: CASSFDAFSGNTIYF. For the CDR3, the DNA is TGTGCCAGCAGCTTCGACGCGTTCTCTGGAAACACCATATATTTT.

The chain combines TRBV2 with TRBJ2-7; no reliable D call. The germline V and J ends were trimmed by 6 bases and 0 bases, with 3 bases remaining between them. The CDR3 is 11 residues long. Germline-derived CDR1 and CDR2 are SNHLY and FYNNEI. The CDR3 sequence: CASSYSYEQYF. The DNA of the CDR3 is TGTGCCAGCAGCTACTCCTACGAGCAGTACTTC. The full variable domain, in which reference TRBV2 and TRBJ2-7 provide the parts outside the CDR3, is EPEVTQTPSHQVTQMGQEVILRCVPISNHLYFYWYRQILGQKVEFLVSFYNNEISEKSEIFDDQFSVERPDGSNFTLKIRSTKLEDSAMYFCASSYSYEQYFGPGTRLTVT.

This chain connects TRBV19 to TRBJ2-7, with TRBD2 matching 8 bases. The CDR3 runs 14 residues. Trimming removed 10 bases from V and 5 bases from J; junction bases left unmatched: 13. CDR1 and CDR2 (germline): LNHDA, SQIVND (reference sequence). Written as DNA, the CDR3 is TGTGCCAAACTCAACGGGGGGGTTGGGCACGAGCAGTACTTC. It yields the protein CAKLNGGVGHEQYF.

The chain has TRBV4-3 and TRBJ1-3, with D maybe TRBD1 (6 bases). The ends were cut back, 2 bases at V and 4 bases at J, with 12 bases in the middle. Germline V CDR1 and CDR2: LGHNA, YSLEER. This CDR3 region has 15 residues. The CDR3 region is CASSQIAGQGNTIYF. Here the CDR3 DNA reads TGCGCCAGCAGCCAAATCGCGGGACAAGGAAACACCATATATTTT.

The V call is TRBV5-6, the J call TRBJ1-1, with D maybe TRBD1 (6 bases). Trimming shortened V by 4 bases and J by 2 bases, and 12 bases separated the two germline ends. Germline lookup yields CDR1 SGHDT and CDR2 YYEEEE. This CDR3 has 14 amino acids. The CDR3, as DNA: TGTGCCAGCAGCCTAAGGGGGGGAAACACTGAAGCTTTCTTT. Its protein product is CASSLRGGNTEAFF.

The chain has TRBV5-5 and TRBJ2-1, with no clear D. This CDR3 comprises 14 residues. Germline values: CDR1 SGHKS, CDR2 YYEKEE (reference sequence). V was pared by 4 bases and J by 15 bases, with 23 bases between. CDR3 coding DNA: TGTGCCAGCAGCCTGGTGGGCCGCCCGCGCCGTATGTTCTTC. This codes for CASSLVGRPRRMFF.

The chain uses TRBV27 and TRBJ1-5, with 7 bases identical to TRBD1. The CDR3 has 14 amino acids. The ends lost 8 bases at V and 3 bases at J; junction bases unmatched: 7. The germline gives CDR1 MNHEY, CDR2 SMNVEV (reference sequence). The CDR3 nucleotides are TGTGCCAGCGCAGGGGGAAATTACAATCAGCCCCAGCATTTT. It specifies CASAGGNYNQPQHF.

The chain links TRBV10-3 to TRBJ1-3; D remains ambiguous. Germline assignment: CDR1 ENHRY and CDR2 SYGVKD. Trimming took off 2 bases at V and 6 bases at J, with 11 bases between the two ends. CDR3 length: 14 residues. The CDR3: CAISEGNRLNTIYF. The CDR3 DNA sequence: TGTGCCATCAGTGAGGGCAACAGATTAAACACCATATATTTT.

CDR3 coding DNA: TGTGCCAGCAGCTTAGAGATGGGAGAGCAGTACTTC. Translation: CASSLEMGEQYF. The chain uses TRBV11-1 and TRBJ2-7; D is unresolved. This CDR3 contains 12 residues. V was pared by 1 base and J by 7 bases, with 8 bases between. The V gene's germline CDR1 is SGHAT and CDR2 FQDESV (reference sequence).